Below are 32 T cell receptor beta chains sequenced from a single sample in a study of early T cells in non-severe SARS-CoV-2 infection (dated by TCRdb to the early 2020s). Receptor libraries were prepared by 5' RACE. The sequencer listed for this sample is NextSeq 500. TCRdb's own reprocessing of the public reads used fastp at Q25 and MiXCR and kept productive beta chains. CDR3 protein duplicates are merged, each entry listing the most common genes and DNA. Present in this sample are 120,000 or so distinct CDR3 sequences, 10% to 15% of which were seen just once. In total, the top ten clones hold 3% to 4.5% of the sample. The sample was whole blood, taken at baseline. The receptors were sampled from an adult who was a healthcare worker with PCR-confirmed SARS-CoV-2 infection or an uninfected control (not recorded which).

The CDR3, as DNA: TGTGCCAGCGGGGGTCCTCTCTACGAGCAGTACTTC. Translated: CASGGPLYEQYF. The rearrangement links TRBV28 to TRBJ2-7; perhaps D is TRBD1 or TRBD2 (5 bases each). The CDR3 is 12 amino acids. The V gene lost 8 bases and the J gene lost 3 bases, with 11 bases spanning the gap. Germline CDR1 reads MDHEN; CDR2 reads SYDVKM.

The chain carries TRBV2 and TRBJ1-2; 8 bases agree with TRBD1. Germline V lookup: CDR1 SNHLY, CDR2 FYNNEI. V dropped 2 bases and J dropped 5; count of bases not matched to a gene: 4. This CDR3 region has 14 residues. The CDR3 DNA follows: TGTGCCAGCAGTGAATACACAGGGGGGTATGGCTACACCTTC. Its protein is CASSEYTGGYGYTF.

This clonotype was seen a handful of times. The chain carries TRBV27 and TRBJ2-3, with D possibly matching TRBD2 (6 bases). Deletions cut 3 bases from V and 11 bases from J, with 21 bases between. The CDR3 totals 15 residues. Germline V gene data show CDR1 as MNHEY and CDR2 as SMNVEV (reference sequence). CDR3 region: CASSFGGAPPSEQYF. The CDR3 nucleotides read TGTGCCAGCAGTTTCGGCGGGGCACCTCCCAGCGAGCAGTATTTT.

The V gene is TRBV12-3 or TRBV12-4, the J gene TRBJ1-6, with 7 bases matching TRBD1. There are 14 residues in the CDR3. The V gene end was trimmed by 5 bases and the J gene end by 10 bases; junction bases not matched to a gene: 8. CDR3 nucleotide sequence: TGTGCCAGCAGTCTAGGGGGCTCGTGGTCACCCCTCCACTTT. Protein sequence: CASSLGGSWSPLHF.

This sequence joins TRBV6-5 and TRBJ2-7; D is possibly TRBD1 (6 bases). This CDR3 spans 16 amino acids. Germline CDR1 is MNHEY and CDR2 is SVGAGI. V was shortened by 5 bases and J by 3 bases, with 20 bases between the two germline ends. Here the CDR3 reads CASSPLTGSPYYEQYF. The DNA for the CDR3 is TGTGCCAGCAGTCCACTAACAGGGAGCCCCTACTACGAGCAGTACTTC.

V is TRBV9 and J is TRBJ2-7; no clear D. V gave up 0 bases and J gave up 2 bases, with 9 bases separating them. This CDR3 spans 14 amino acids. Germline CDR1 SGDLS, CDR2 YYNGEE. CDR3 nucleotide sequence: TGTGCCAGCAGCGTAGGGTGGGGAACCTACGAGCAGTACTTC. Its translation is CASSVGWGTYEQYF.

In this sample, this clonotype turned up once. The chain uses TRBV3-1 and TRBJ2-3, with D possibly being TRBD1 (5 bases). The CDR3 runs 14 residues. Between the trimmed V and J ends, which lost 0 bases and 3 bases, there was a span of 7 bases. Germline V gene lookup returns CDR1 LGHDT and CDR2 YNNKEL (reference sequence). The CDR3 DNA sequence: TGTGCCAGCAGCCAAGACAGGGCTACAGATACGCAGTATTTT. It encodes CASSQDRATDTQYF.

This clonotype showed up just a few times. The chain recombines TRBV2 with TRBJ1-5, with D hard to call. Germline-derived CDR1 and CDR2 are SNHLY and FYNNEI. The CDR3 length is 15 residues. The ends were cut back, 0 bases at V and 4 bases at J, with 10 bases in the middle. The CDR3 sequence: CASSEALPDNQPQHF. The CDR3 bases are TGTGCCAGCAGTGAAGCGCTGCCAGATAATCAGCCCCAGCATTTT. Supplemented by reference TRBV2 and TRBJ1-5, the full variable domain reads EPEVTQTPSHQVTQMGQEVILRCVPISNHLYFYWYRQILGQKVEFLVSFYNNEISEKSEIFDDQFSVERPDGSNFTLKIRSTKLEDSAMYFCASSEALPDNQPQHFGDGTRLSIL.

This clonotype was detected ten times or more. The rearrangement joins TRBV7-9 to TRBJ2-3; 9 nucleotides match TRBD2. The CDR3 is 15 amino acids. Per germline, CDR1 SEHNR and CDR2 FQNEAQ (reference sequence). Trimming at V came to 3 bases and at J to 5 bases, leaving 6 bases not matched to a gene. CDR3 sequence: CASSFRGGAEDTQYF. The CDR3, as DNA: TGTGCCAGCAGCTTTCGCGGGGGGGCCGAAGATACGCAGTATTTT.

The chain links TRBV12-3 or TRBV12-4 to TRBJ1-3; TRBD1 matches 10 bases. After removal of 5 bases from V and 8 bases from J, the junction contained 9 bases not matched to a gene. CDR3 length equals 15 residues. CDR3 loop: CASSIGTGVRDTIYF. CDR3 nucleotides: TGTGCCAGCAGTATAGGGACAGGGGTGAGGGACACCATATATTTT.

The rearrangement joins TRBV6-5 to TRBJ1-5, with D uncertain. Trimming took off 2 bases at V and 4 bases at J, with 15 bases between the two ends. This CDR3 contains 16 residues. Per the germline V gene, CDR1 is MNHEY and CDR2 is SVGAGI. CDR3 region: CASSYGIPTRNQPQHF. DNA of the CDR3: TGTGCCAGCAGTTACGGAATACCGACTCGGAATCAGCCCCAGCATTTT.

This clonotype has a handful of counts. The chain is built from TRBV28 and TRBJ1-1; D not resolved. The V gene lost 3 bases and the J gene lost 1 base, with 9 bases spanning the gap. CDR1 is MDHEN, CDR2 SYDVKM, per germline. This CDR3 contains 14 residues. Written as DNA, the CDR3 is TGTGCCAGCAGTTTGCCTCACGGGAACACTGAAGCTTTCTTT. Its protein product is CASSLPHGNTEAFF.

This clonotype was counted at least ten times. The V gene is TRBV11-2, the J gene TRBJ2-1; weak D call: TRBD2 (6 bases). Trimming removed 4 bases from V and 8 bases from J, with 15 bases in between. Germline V gene data show CDR1 as SGHAT and CDR2 as FQNNGV. The CDR3 is made up of 14 amino acids. The CDR3 region has the DNA TGTGCCAGCAGCTATACGGGAGAGGGTTATGAGCAGTTCTTC. Amino acids: CASSYTGEGYEQFF.

Many counts were recorded for this clonotype. The chain uses TRBV5-4 and TRBJ1-1; TRBD1 might be the D (6 bases). The CDR3 length is 15 residues. Germline V gene data show CDR1 as SGHNT and CDR2 as YYREEE (reference sequence). Trimming pared 0 bases from V and 1 base from J, leaving 10 bases between. CDR3 in DNA: TGTGCCAGCAGCTTGGGGGGGGCTCAGAACACTGAAGCTTTCTTT. Encoded protein: CASSLGGAQNTEAFF.

The V call is TRBV29-1, the J call TRBJ2-3, with D possibly matching TRBD1 (5 bases). CDR1 is SQVTM and CDR2 is ANQGSEA in the germline V gene. V lost 3 bases to trimming and J lost 4 bases, with 14 bases between them. The CDR3 is made up of 14 amino acids. The CDR3 DNA follows: TGCAGCGTTGAGGCAACAGGACAACCAGATACGCAGTATTTT. Translating gives CSVEATGQPDTQYF.

The genes are TRBV11-2 and TRBJ1-1; TRBD1 is a possible D gene (5 bases). Germline V CDR1 and CDR2: SGHAT, FQNNGV. There are 15 residues in the CDR3. V was shortened by 9 bases and J by 0 bases, with 17 bases between the two germline ends. The CDR3 bases are TGTGCCAGTTGGTCGGGGGAAGTTTTGAACACTGAAGCTTTCTTT. This codes for CASWSGEVLNTEAFF.

This clonotype has only a few counts. The gene calls are TRBV21-1 and TRBJ1-4. TRBV21-1 is tagged as a pseudogene. This CDR3 comprises 14 residues. CDR3 sequence: CASSIPHPSEKLFF. The CDR3 DNA follows: TGTGCCAGCAGCATTCCTCACCCGAGTGAAAAACTGTTTTTT.

This clonotype was picked up many times. This chain uses TRBV3-1 with TRBJ1-1; D not resolved. The V gene lost 2 bases and the J gene lost 1 base, with 11 bases spanning the gap. Germline lookup yields CDR1 LGHDT and CDR2 YNNKEL (reference sequence). This CDR3 comprises 15 residues. This chain's CDR3 is CASSQLPGSNTEAFF. Written as DNA, the CDR3 is TGTGCCAGCAGCCAATTGCCAGGATCGAACACTGAAGCTTTCTTT.

V usage is TRBV4-2 and J usage is TRBJ1-6; D uncertain. Looked up from germline, CDR1 is LGHNA and CDR2 is YNFKEQ. The CDR3 is 14 amino acids. Trimming took 3 bases from V and 5 from J, leaving 8 bases between them. CDR3 nucleotide sequence: TGTGCCAGCAGCCAGGTCAGAAATAATTCACCCCTCCACTTT. Encoded protein: CASSQVRNNSPLHF.

This clonotype was recorded at least ten times. V and J are TRBV20-1 and TRBJ1-5; 8 nucleotides line up with TRBD1. This CDR3 spans 14 amino acids. Germline CDR1 is DFQATT and CDR2 is SNEGSKA (reference sequence). Unmatched junction bases numbered 5, after V lost 3 bases and J lost 4 bases. CDR3 coding DNA: TGCAGTGCTAGGCCAGGGGGCTGGAATCAGCCCCAGCATTTT. Its protein is CSARPGGWNQPQHF.

This chain links TRBV30 with TRBJ1-2; D is perhaps TRBD1 (6 bases). Germline loops: CDR1 GTSNPN, CDR2 SVGIG (reference sequence). The CDR3 runs to 14 residues. Trimming removed 5 bases from V and 1 base from J, with 14 bases in between. CDR3 bases: TGTGCCTGGGAACCGGGACAACTTAACTATGGCTACACCTTC. This translates into CAWEPGQLNYGYTF. Using reference TRBV30 and TRBJ1-2 for the parts outside the CDR3, the full variable domain is SQTIHQWPATLVQPVGSPLSLECTVEGTSNPNLYWYRQAAGRGLQLLFYSVGIGQISSEVPQNLSASRPQDRQFILSSKKLLLSDSGFYLCAWEPGQLNYGYTFGSGTRLTVV.

This rearrangement joins TRBV7-9 to TRBJ2-1; the match to TRBD2 covers 11 bases. CDR1 and CDR2 (germline): SEHNR, FQNEAQ (reference sequence). With V trimmed by 4 bases and J by 4 bases, 6 bases remained unmatched. The CDR3 runs to 16 residues. The CDR3 nucleotides read TGTGCCAGCAGCTACATAGCGGGAGGGCCGTACAATGAGCAGTTCTTC. Its protein is CASSYIAGGPYNEQFF.

In this sample, this clonotype turned up many times. CDR3 region: CSASTGAGSYEQYF. As DNA, the CDR3 is TGCAGTGCTTCCACCGGCGCAGGGTCCTACGAGCAGTACTTC. The chain is built from TRBV20-1 and TRBJ2-7, with D maybe TRBD1 (5 bases). Germline-derived CDR1 and CDR2 are DFQATT and SNEGSKA (reference sequence). The V gene lost 5 bases and the J gene lost 1 base, with 15 bases spanning the gap. The CDR3 length is 14 residues.

This clonotype occurred a few times. The gene calls are TRBV3-1 and TRBJ2-7; a weak D match, TRBD2 (5 bases). The CDR3 runs 11 residues. Deletions cut 5 bases from V and 3 bases from J, with 5 bases between. Looked up from germline, CDR1 is LGHDT and CDR2 is YNNKEL (reference sequence). CDR3 DNA sequence: TGTGCCAGCAGCGCGGGCTACGAGCAGTACTTC. It translates to CASSAGYEQYF.

J is TRBJ1-1 and V is TRBV5-1; TRBD1 might be the D (6 bases). The germline CDR1 and CDR2 sequences are SGHRS and YFSETQ. CDR3 length: 15 residues. Trimming cost V 1 base and J 5 bases, with 15 bases left between them. The CDR3 loop is CASSLWTEPSTEAFF. The CDR3 DNA is TGCGCCAGCAGCTTGTGGACAGAACCGTCGACTGAAGCTTTCTTT. Looking up the rest from reference TRBV5-1 and TRBJ1-1 gives the full variable domain: KAGVTQTPRYLIKTRGQQVTLSCSPISGHRSVSWYQQTPGQGLQFLFEYFSETQRNKGNFPGRFSGRQFSNSRSEMNVSTLELGDSALYLCASSLWTEPSTEAFFGQGTRLTVV.

This clonotype was counted ten times or more. The rearrangement links TRBV28 to TRBJ2-3, with 9 bases lining up with TRBD2. The J segment lost 3 bases and the V segment lost 5 bases, leaving 9 bases of the junction unmatched. Per germline, CDR1 MDHEN and CDR2 SYDVKM. The CDR3 sequence is 16 residues long. CDR3 nucleotides: TGTGCCAGCAGTCCCCAGCGGGAGGAGAGGACAGATACGCAGTATTTT. It translates to CASSPQREERTDTQYF.

The J gene is TRBJ2-7, the V gene TRBV5-1, with 8 nucleotides matching TRBD2. CDR3 length: 14 residues. Trimming cost V 4 bases and J 2 bases; bases outside gene matches: 5. Germline V gene data show CDR1 as SGHRS and CDR2 as YFSETQ. CDR3 nucleotide sequence: TGCGCCAGCAGCCCGACTAGCGAGACCTACGAGCAGTACTTC. Protein sequence: CASSPTSETYEQYF.

The chain joins TRBV2 to TRBJ2-1; 9 nucleotides agree with TRBD1. Germline trimming cut 1 base from V and 6 bases from J; bases unmatched to any gene: 4. Germline CDR1 SNHLY, CDR2 FYNNEI. The CDR3 is 15 amino acids. CDR3 loop: CASSEETGGSNEQFF. The CDR3 nucleotides are TGTGCCAGCAGTGAAGAGACAGGGGGATCCAATGAGCAGTTCTTC.

With regard to this clonotype: This may arise from a read error, as a much more abundant clone is one base away. This rearrangement joins TRBV11-2 to TRBJ2-7; D is ambiguous. Trimming pared 0 bases from V and 9 bases from J, leaving 9 bases between. The CDR3 covers 12 residues. Germline CDR1 reads SGHAT; CDR2 reads FQNNGV. CDR3 loop: CASSLEGNGQYF. The CDR3, as DNA: TGTGCCAGCAGCTTAGAAGGCAACGGGCAGTACTTC.

This clonotype was detected a few times. The CDR3 DNA reads TGCGCCAGCAGCCATCAACCGGGACAGGGGGCCTATGAGCAGTTCTTC. It translates to CASSHQPGQGAYEQFF. The chain couples TRBV5-1 to TRBJ2-1; 12 nucleotides line up with TRBD1. CDR3 length: 16 residues. With 4 bases clipped from V and 8 bases from J, the junction kept 10 bases outside the gene matches. Germline V gene sequence: CDR1 SGHRS, CDR2 YFSETQ.

This clonotype has at least ten counts. This chain joins TRBV12-5 and TRBJ1-2; TRBD1 might be the D (6 bases). Trimming cost V 5 bases and J 0 bases, with 16 bases left between them. The CDR3 sequence is 16 residues long. CDR1 is LGHNT and CDR2 is FRNRAP in the germline V gene. The CDR3 protein is CASGPPGGQPNYGYTF. The CDR3 coding sequence is TGTGCTAGTGGTCCACCCGGGGGACAACCTAACTATGGCTACACCTTC.

The chain joins TRBV29-1 to TRBJ1-2, with TRBD1 as a possible D gene (5 bases). CDR1 is SQVTM and CDR2 is ANQGSEA in the germline V gene. V gave up 7 bases and J gave up 4 bases, with 19 bases separating them. This CDR3 contains 14 residues. The CDR3 DNA sequence: TGCAGCGCCGATACGCTAGAGGGGCGCTATGGCTACACCTTC. This codes for CSADTLEGRYGYTF.